These 22 T cell receptor beta chains were sequenced from one sample in a study of identifying expanded T cells in peripheral blood. Sequenced by immunoSEQ multiplex PCR; TCRdb stores in-frame clones only, minus some. Among over 100,000 clones listed, around 90% were seen once. The source material was blood. Source of these receptors: a person aged 18 to 69 in good health.

The chain links TRBV11-2 to TRBJ2-1; TRBD2 matches at 9 bases. CDR1 and CDR2 (germline): SGHAT, FQNNGV. The junction had 10 bases not matched to a gene; V was cut back by 1 base and J by 12 bases. The CDR3 has 15 amino acids. The CDR3 nucleotides read TGTGCCAGCAGCTTAGCGGGGACTAGCAGGATTGGGCAGTTCTTC. Encoded protein: CASSLAGTSRIGQFF.

The rearrangement uses TRBV19 and TRBJ2-3; D is perhaps TRBD2 (7 bases). The V gene lost 5 bases and the J gene lost 2 bases, with 14 bases spanning the gap. This CDR3 region has 15 residues. Germline V gene sequence: CDR1 LNHDA, CDR2 SQIVND (reference sequence). DNA for the CDR3: TGTGCCAGTAGTCTGCGGGGGCCCACCACAGATACGCAGTATTTT. Translation: CASSLRGPTTDTQYF. The whole variable domain, filled in from reference TRBV19 and TRBJ2-3, reads DGGITQSPKYLFRKEGQNVTLSCEQNLNHDAMYWYRQDPGQGLRLIYYSQIVNDFQKGDIAEGYSVSREKKESFPLTVTSAQKNPTAFYLCASSLRGPTTDTQYFGPGTRLTVL.

This chain joins TRBV5-1 and TRBJ2-1; D is unresolved. The CDR3 has 14 residues. Trimming stripped 4 bases from V and 6 bases from J, with 14 bases between. The germline V gene has CDR1 SGHRS and CDR2 YFSETQ. The DNA for the CDR3 is TGCGCCAGCAGCCCCGGATTGGGTATCAATGAGCAGTTCTTC. Protein: CASSPGLGINEQFF.

This rearrangement joins TRBV21-1 to TRBJ1-1. TRBV21-1 is termed a pseudogene. The length of the CDR3 is 12 residues. The CDR3 spells CASSVRCTEAFF. In DNA form, the CDR3 reads TGTGCCAGCAGCGTAAGGTGCACTGAAGCTTTCTTT.

This chain joins TRBV7-9 and TRBJ2-3; D may match TRBD1 or TRBD2 (6 bases each). CDR3 length equals 16 residues. Trimming left V 3 bases short and J 1 base short, with 14 bases between. Per the germline V gene, CDR1 is SEHNR and CDR2 is FQNEAQ (reference sequence). CDR3 nucleotides: TGTGCCAGCAGCTTGCGGTCGGGGGCCCGCACAGATACGCAGTATTTT. It specifies CASSLRSGARTDTQYF.

The rearrangement links TRBV4-2 to TRBJ2-7, with 9 bases matching TRBD1. The germline CDR1 and CDR2 sequences are LGHNA and YNFKEQ. J lost 5 bases, V lost 3 bases, and 5 bases had no gene match. The CDR3 covers 14 residues. CDR3 in amino acids: CASSQSRDRDEQYF. CDR3 in DNA: TGTGCCAGCAGCCAGTCCCGGGACAGGGACGAGCAGTACTTC.

The chain carries TRBV9 and TRBJ2-5; D possibly matches TRBD1 or TRBD2 (5 bases each). CDR3 size: 16 residues. The V gene lost 4 bases and the J gene lost 2 bases, with 18 bases spanning the gap. The germline gives CDR1 SGDLS, CDR2 YYNGEE. In DNA, the CDR3 is TGTGCCAGCAGCTTGGGACCCCAGGTTACTCAAGAGACCCAGTACTTC. This gives the protein CASSLGPQVTQETQYF.

This clone has just one count. The V gene is TRBV6-1, the J gene TRBJ2-7; D not certain. CDR3 length: 15 amino acids. Per the germline V gene, CDR1 is MNHNS and CDR2 is SASEGT. Between the trimmed V and J ends, which lost 0 bases and 1 base, there was a span of 10 bases. This chain's CDR3 is CASSEARITSYEQYF. The DNA of the CDR3 is TGTGCCAGCAGTGAAGCTCGTATTACATCCTACGAGCAGTACTTC.

The chain employs TRBV19 and TRBJ1-4; 7 bases are a match to TRBD1. Germline CDR1 is LNHDA and CDR2 is SQIVND (reference sequence). This CDR3 is 16 amino acids long. Trimming at V came to 5 bases and at J to 4 bases, leaving 10 bases not matched to a gene. The CDR3 reads CASSVPRDSLNEKLFF. The CDR3 coding sequence is TGTGCCAGTAGTGTACCTCGGGACAGCCTTAATGAAAAACTGTTTTTT. Combining the CDR3 with reference TRBV19 and TRBJ1-4 gives the whole variable domain DGGITQSPKYLFRKEGQNVTLSCEQNLNHDAMYWYRQDPGQGLRLIYYSQIVNDFQKGDIAEGYSVSREKKESFPLTVTSAQKNPTAFYLCASSVPRDSLNEKLFFGSGTQLSVL.

This clone was counted only a few times. The V gene is TRBV13, the J gene TRBJ1-1; 7 bases are shared with TRBD1. The germline gives CDR1 PRHDT, CDR2 FYEKMQ (reference sequence). V lost 7 bases and J lost 0; bases outside the gene matches: 5. CDR3 length: 14 residues. Written as DNA, the CDR3 is TGTGCCAGCACCCTGACAGGGATGAACACTGAAGCTTTCTTT. It is translated as CASTLTGMNTEAFF.

The chain uses TRBV5-1 and TRBJ1-2; TRBD1 agrees at 9 bases. The CDR3 runs to 20 residues. V shed 0 bases, J shed 7 bases, and the junction held 22 bases outside the gene matches. Germline loops: CDR1 SGHRS, CDR2 YFSETQ. CDR3 in amino acids: CASSLATGMGQGDRRLGYTF. CDR3 coding DNA: TGCGCCAGCAGCTTGGCCACAGGGATGGGACAGGGAGATCGGAGGCTTGGCTACACCTTC.

This clone has just one count. This chain connects TRBV10-3 to TRBJ2-2, with D perhaps TRBD1 (6 bases). Germline V gives CDR1 ENHRY, CDR2 SYGVKD. The CDR3 runs 15 residues. V was pared by 1 base and J by 6 bases, with 12 bases between. The CDR3 sequence: CAISELTGSPGELFF. Written as DNA, the CDR3 is TGTGCCATCAGTGAGTTGACAGGTTCTCCCGGGGAGCTGTTTTTT.

V gene TRBV19 combines with J gene TRBJ2-3; 7 bases agree with TRBD1. J lost 2 bases, V lost 5 bases, and 7 bases had no gene match. This CDR3 spans 15 amino acids. The germline CDR1 and CDR2 sequences are LNHDA and SQIVND (reference sequence). CDR3 DNA: TGTGCCAGTAGTTTAAGGGGGCTGGTCACAGATACGCAGTATTTT. Amino acids: CASSLRGLVTDTQYF. Full variable domain (outside the CDR3, taken from reference TRBV19 and TRBJ2-3): DGGITQSPKYLFRKEGQNVTLSCEQNLNHDAMYWYRQDPGQGLRLIYYSQIVNDFQKGDIAEGYSVSREKKESFPLTVTSAQKNPTAFYLCASSLRGLVTDTQYFGPGTRLTVL.

V and J are TRBV6-1 and TRBJ1-1; D is perhaps TRBD1 (6 bases). This CDR3 has 15 residues. The V end lost 3 bases, the J end lost 1 base, and 12 bases lay between the germline ends. Germline V lookup: CDR1 MNHNS, CDR2 SASEGT. CDR3 bases: TGTGCCAGCAGTGAGAGGACAGTTGGGAACACTGAAGCTTTCTTT. It specifies CASSERTVGNTEAFF.

This clone was picked up one time. This sequence joins TRBV20-1 and TRBJ1-1; no definite D call. CDR3 length: 10 amino acids. In germline, CDR1 is DFQATT, CDR2 SNEGSKA (reference sequence). V gave up 3 bases and J gave up 4 bases, with 3 bases separating them. The chain's CDR3 is CSASSTEAFF. DNA for the CDR3: TGCAGTGCTAGCAGCACTGAAGCTTTCTTT.

V and J are TRBV6-6 and TRBJ2-7; the match to TRBD1 covers 9 bases. CDR1 is MNHNY and CDR2 is SVGAGI in the germline V gene (reference sequence). V was clipped by 2 bases and J by 3 bases; unmatched bases: 5. There are 15 residues in the CDR3. The CDR3 bases are TGTGCCAGCAGTTACCAAACGGGACAGGGCTACGAGCAGTACTTC. Amino acids: CASSYQTGQGYEQYF.

The chain links TRBV7-3 to TRBJ2-1, with TRBD2 matching 7 bases. V trimming: 3 bases; J trimming: 7 bases; junction bases outside the gene matches: 9. The CDR3 is made up of 15 amino acids. Germline assignment: CDR1 SGHTA and CDR2 FQGTGA. The CDR3 DNA sequence: TGTGCCAGCAGCTTTCAGGGAGGGATTGCAAATGAGCAGTTCTTC. As protein: CASSFQGGIANEQFF.

J is TRBJ2-5 and V is TRBV5-1; a weak D match, TRBD1 (5 bases). CDR1 SGHRS and CDR2 YFSETQ come from the germline V gene. V was shortened by 2 bases and J by 0 bases, with 8 bases between the two germline ends. This CDR3 contains 14 residues. The CDR3 nucleotides read TGCGCCAGCAGCTTTTTCAGGGACCAAGAGACCCAGTACTTC. Translated, it gives CASSFFRDQETQYF.

The chain joins TRBV5-8 to TRBJ2-3, with D possibly being TRBD1 or TRBD2 (5 bases each). The CDR3 runs to 15 residues. The germline CDR1 and CDR2 sequences are SGHTS and YDEGEE. The V end lost 4 bases, the J end lost 0 bases, and 12 bases lay between the germline ends. DNA of the CDR3: TGTGCCAGCAGCCCGGGGACCGGTAGCACAGATACGCAGTATTTT. As protein: CASSPGTGSTDTQYF.

V usage is TRBV7-6 and J usage is TRBJ1-5, with TRBD1 as a possible D gene (6 bases). CDR3 length: 19 amino acids. The germline V gene encodes CDR1 SGHVS and CDR2 FNYEAQ. The germline V and J ends were trimmed by 6 bases and 0 bases, with 24 bases remaining between them. In nucleotides, the CDR3 is TGTGCCAGCAGGAAAAAGAAGGGCGGGGGCCATTATAGCAATCAGCCCCAGCATTTT. Translation: CASRKKKGGGHYSNQPQHF.

The chain joins TRBV5-1 to TRBJ2-3; TRBD1 matches 10 bases. Losses at the gene ends were 3 bases for V and 1 base for J; bases not matched to a gene: 5. This CDR3 region has 16 residues. The germline V gene has CDR1 SGHRS and CDR2 YFSETQ. The CDR3 DNA reads as TGCGCCAGCAGCTCCTGGACAGGGGGAGGCACAGATACGCAGTATTTT. Translated, it gives CASSSWTGGGTDTQYF.

This clone was picked up one time. In DNA form, the CDR3 reads TGTGCCAGCAGCCTTAGGGGGGCTAGCGGACCTTACAATGAGCAGTTCTTC. Protein sequence: CASSLRGASGPYNEQFF. J is TRBJ2-1 and V is TRBV7-2; D possibly corresponds to TRBD2 (7 bases). With 5 bases removed from V and 4 bases from J, the gap between germline ends came to 21 bases. The CDR3 loop spans 17 amino acids. Germline lookup yields CDR1 SGHTA and CDR2 FQGNSA.